This T cell receptor (beta chain) was sequenced during a study of cytomegalovirus exposure and HLA in healthy donors. Study-wide findings and caveats: It emerged from a later analysis that several of the most significant clusters appeared to be linked to common viral pathogens.

PCR used 60 Vbeta primers and 13 Jbeta primers. Assay: immunoSEQ multiplex PCR; the TCRdb copy retains only in-frame clones and omits some. The repertoire includes 150,000 to 200,000 clones, around three quarters of them detected once, and about 7% sits in the top ten. This clone showed up just a few times. No antigen is known for it. Germline-derived CDR1 and CDR2 are KGHSY and FQNENV. Unmatched junction bases numbered 4, after V lost 6 bases and J lost 6 bases. CDR3 length: 12 amino acids. All donors participated as healthy donors of bone marrow. Sequenced sample: PBMCs. This TCR came from a man aged 35 to 55 in good health and CMV-seropositive. This chain connects TRBV16 to TRBJ2-7; TRBD1 matches at 8 bases. The CDR3 nucleotides read TGTGCCAGCAGTCAACAGGGGGGCGAGCAGTACTTC. It translates to CASSQQGGEQYF.